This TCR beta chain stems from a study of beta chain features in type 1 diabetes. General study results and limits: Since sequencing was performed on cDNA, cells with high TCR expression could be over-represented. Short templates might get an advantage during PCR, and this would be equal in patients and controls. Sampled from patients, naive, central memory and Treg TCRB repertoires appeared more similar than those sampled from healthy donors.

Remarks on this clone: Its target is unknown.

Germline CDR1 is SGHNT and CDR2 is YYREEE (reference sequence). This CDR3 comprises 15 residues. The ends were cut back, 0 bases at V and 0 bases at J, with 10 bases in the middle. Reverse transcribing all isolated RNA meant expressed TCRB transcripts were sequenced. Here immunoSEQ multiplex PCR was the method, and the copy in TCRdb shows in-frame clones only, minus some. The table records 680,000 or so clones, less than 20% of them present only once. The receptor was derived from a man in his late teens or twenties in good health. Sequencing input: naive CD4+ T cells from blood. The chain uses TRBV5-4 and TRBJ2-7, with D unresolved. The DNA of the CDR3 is TGTGCCAGCAGCTTGGGGGCAGCGAGCTCCTACGAGCAGTACTTC. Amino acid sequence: CASSLGAASSYEQYF. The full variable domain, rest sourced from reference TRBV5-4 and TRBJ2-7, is ETGVTQSPTHLIKTRGQQVTLRCSSQSGHNTVSWYQQALGQGPQFIFQYYREEENGRGNFPPRFSGLQFPNYSSELNVNALELDDSALYLCASSLGAASSYEQYFGPGTRLTVT.